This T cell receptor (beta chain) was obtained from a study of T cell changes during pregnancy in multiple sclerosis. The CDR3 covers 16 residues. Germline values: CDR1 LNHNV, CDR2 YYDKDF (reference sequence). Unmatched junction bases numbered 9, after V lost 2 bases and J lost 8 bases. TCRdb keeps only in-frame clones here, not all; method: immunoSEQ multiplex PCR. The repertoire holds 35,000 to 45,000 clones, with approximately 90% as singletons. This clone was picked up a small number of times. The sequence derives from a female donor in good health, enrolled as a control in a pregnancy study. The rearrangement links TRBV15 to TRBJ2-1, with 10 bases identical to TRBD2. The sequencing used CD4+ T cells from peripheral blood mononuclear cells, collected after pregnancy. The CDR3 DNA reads TGTGCCACCAGCAGATCACGGCTAGCGGGAGTCGATGAGCAGTTCTTC. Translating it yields CATSRSRLAGVDEQFF.